This TCR beta chain was recorded in a study of cytomegalovirus exposure and HLA in healthy donors. Overall study context: Some 200 million T cells yielded 120 million or so unique TCR beta sequences, as an earlier analysis found. Study-level points and caveats: Most observed TCR sequences were rare, whereas some public TCRs were detected in many donors. For most TCR beta V segments, an earlier analysis put the productive rate at about 90% or about 30% of the time. With further analysis later on, most CMV-associated TCR beta chains appeared HLA-restricted.

There are 11 residues in the CDR3. Germline lookup yields CDR1 MGHRA and CDR2 YSYEKL. V lost 9 bases to trimming and J lost 3 bases, with 8 bases between them. The PCR was carried out with 60 Vbeta primers and 13 Jbeta primers. Clones were read by immunoSEQ multiplex PCR, and TCRdb kept only the in-frame ones, dropping some. The table lists about 160,000 clones, 77% of them singletons. With respect to this clone: Antigen unknown.

Sequenced sample: PBMCs. The chain joins TRBV4-1 to TRBJ1-1; D is possibly TRBD1 (5 bases). The TCR was taken from a woman in her twenties or thirties in good health and CMV-seronegative. The DNA of the CDR3 is TGCGCCAGTCAGGGTTACACTGAAGCTTTCTTT. Residues: CASQGYTEAFF.